Described below is a single T cell receptor (beta chain) sequence and its context. This clone was recorded only once. It lacks a known antigen. No base quality information exists; no much larger clone differs at one position. The identical CDR3 is also encoded by other nucleotide sequences in the sample. This sample is drawn from a study of shared clonotypes between healthy human individuals (dated by TCRdb to 2020 to 2021). Describing the broader study: A few men and two women, aged 18 to 49 years, made up the cohort. Per donor, three plates each were used for CD4 naive and CD4 memory, two for CD8 naive, and one for CD8 memory. The study deeply sequenced blood TCR repertoires of about five healthy adults to estimate repertoire size and the extent of clonotype sharing between individuals. Libraries were prepared and TCR repertoires were sequenced by different laboratories using diverse techniques, in order to increase sequencing depth and limit assay-specific biases. Leukapheresis yielded between about 0.9 and 9 billion PBMCs per donor. Results the study describes overall, beyond this receptor: Sampling was restricted to blood, and TCR repertoires in tissue are likely to differ from TCR repertoires in blood. Pairwise subsampling led to the expectation that sequencing depth would affect the degree of clonotype sharing among donors. Clonotypes shared by all four sorted-subset donors showed higher generation probabilities than non-shared clonotypes. Naive subsets generally had larger estimated clonotype richness than memory subsets did. Because the study included only a small number of donors, the genetic and exposure-history diversity represented was limited. Incomplete sequencing was indicated by rarefaction of sorted-subset datasets, despite the large sequencing depth. Across a handful of donors, about 5% of naive CD4, approximately 4% of naive CD8, approximately 2.5% of memory CD4, and approximately 0.4% of memory CD8 clonotypes were shared.

Healthy HIV-negative adults with no recently reported acute infections or vaccinations were included as donors. Every donor was a Caucasian adult living in Nashville, Tennessee, USA. CD4+ T cells were enriched by magnetic negative selection, after which naive cells were positively selected on CD45RA and the negative fraction was taken as the memory subset. After blood collection by leukapheresis, PBMCs were isolated using Ficoll-Histopaque density gradient centrifugation and then cryopreserved in the vapor phase of liquid nitrogen. Purity and quantity of every magnetically sorted T cell population were checked by analytical flow cytometry. Each sorted fraction had its genomic DNA isolated and then quantified by UV absorbance on a Nanodrop 2000c. Using the deep immunoSEQ assay, TCR CDR3 regions were amplified from genomic DNA by multiplex PCR. Extracted genomic DNA from each cell subset was spread evenly across all wells of several immunoSEQ 96-well plates, with each plate serving as a replicate. For sorted subsets, around 200 ng genomic DNA, equal to 30,000 to 35,000 T cell genomes, was loaded into each replicate PCR. Purified libraries were measured with a Qubit 3.0 fluorometer, size-checked on a Bioanalyzer 2100, and measured again with the KAPA Library Quantification kit. Every immunoSEQ 96-well plate was sequenced on a dedicated single-read 150-cycle Illumina NextSeq 550 flow cell. As for the authors' bioinformatics: Because the immunoSEQ output included only junctional sequences and no quality scores, the filtering could not be the same as the filtering used for full-length reads. Sequences were annotated with PyIR, a Python wrapper for IgBLAST v1.9, and V/J genes and CDR3 were assigned using IMGT germline references. Any read was removed if the V/J assignment was weak (E-value above 1e-6), the CDR3 was missing, or the read contained stop codons, out-of-frame junctions, or ambiguous translated residues. V3J clonotypes were defined by identical inferred V gene, J gene, and CDR3 amino acid sequence. The percentage overlap between two repertoires was calculated by dividing the number of shared unique clonotypes by the size of the smaller repertoire. Richness of each repertoire was evaluated using RTK rarefaction, the Chao1 estimator, and Recon v2.1 estimates of unobserved clonotypes. Generation probabilities for all TCRbeta clonotypes obtained by the gDNA method from a few donors were computed using OLGA. TCRdb limited this immuneACCESS table to in-frame rearrangements with V and J called. A share of clones is missing; checked studies link under half to unresolved V genes, and the rest is unexplained. The V and J calls and the clone size are those of that table, but D and trimming were determined from the DNA. The sample includes 2 million to 2.5 million clones, with approximately 95% observed a single time. The top ten hold 0.13% of the sample.

The CDR3, cysteine through phenylalanine, is 13 amino acids long. The sequence is cut down to CDR3 DNA, 39 bases in frame from base 1. V loses 4 bases, J loses 6 bases, and the germline ends lie 10 bases apart. CDR1 and CDR2, per the germline V gene, are SGHDN and FVKESK. The sequence was collected from a man aged 18 to 29 in good health. The rearrangement joined TRBV14 to TRBJ2-1; TRBD1 is possibly the D segment (5 matching bases). Sample: naive CD4+ T cells sorted from blood. In light of the paper, this sample's cell subset or site label describes: CD45RA+ positively selected. The encoded CDR3 is CASSRGSSNEQFF. The DNA reads TGTGCCAGCAGCCGGGGCTCAAGCAATGAGCAGTTCTTC. Where the CDR3 stops, the reference TRBV14 and TRBJ2-1 genes take over; the full variable domain is EAGVTQFPSHSVIEKGQTVTLRCDPISGHDNLYWYRRVMGKEIKFLLHFVKESKQDESGMPNNRFLAERTGGTYSTLKVQPAELEDSGVYFCASSRGSSNEQFFGPGTRLTVL.